One and the same sample provided the 19 T cell receptor beta chains below, sequenced in a study of sequential checkpoint blockade in melanoma. The sample's treatment: randomized to nivolumab then ipilimumab (arm A) or the reverse (arm B). The table came from immunoSEQ multiplex PCR; TCRdb's copy has only in-frame clones and leaves some out. The profile shows around 18,000 clones, just over 70% of them singletons. The source was CD8+ T cells sorted from blood (inferred from file names), collected from a patient given nivolumab and ipilimumab in sequence. Receptor source: a human donor with melanoma.

The V gene is TRBV6-5, the J gene TRBJ2-7; 10 bases line up with TRBD1. This CDR3 has 15 residues. Germline trimming cut 2 bases from V and 3 bases from J; bases unmatched to any gene: 4. Germline lookup yields CDR1 MNHEY and CDR2 SVGAGI. The DNA of the CDR3 is TGTGCCAGCAGTTACGGGGGACAGGGGTACTACGAGCAGTACTTC. Its protein is CASSYGGQGYYEQYF.

V gene TRBV13 combines with J gene TRBJ2-5; a possible D gene is TRBD1 (6 bases). Looked up from germline, CDR1 is PRHDT and CDR2 is FYEKMQ (reference sequence). Trimming removed 4 bases at V and 0 bases at J, with 15 bases between. CDR3 length: 16 residues. CDR3 residues: CASSSRIGQNQETQYF. DNA for the CDR3: TGTGCCAGCAGCTCCCGAATAGGACAGAACCAAGAGACCCAGTACTTC.

The chain joins TRBV6-5 to TRBJ2-1; TRBD2 matches at 11 bases. The germline V gene encodes CDR1 MNHEY and CDR2 SVGAGI. Trimming cost V 6 bases and J 3 bases; bases outside gene matches: 4. The CDR3 contains 15 residues. As DNA, the CDR3 is TGTGCCAGCAGCAAGGGACTAGCGGACTACAATGAGCAGTTCTTC. Its protein product is CASSKGLADYNEQFF.

The chain links TRBV5-4 to TRBJ2-1, with 7 positions matching TRBD2. Losses at the gene ends were 0 bases for V and 9 bases for J; bases not matched to a gene: 6. Looked up from germline, CDR1 is SGHNT and CDR2 is YYREEE (reference sequence). This CDR3 has 14 residues. The DNA for the CDR3 is TGTGCCAGCAGCTTGGAAGGACTAGAGGGTGAGCAGTTCTTC. Its protein product is CASSLEGLEGEQFF. Variable domain in full (rest from reference TRBV5-4 and TRBJ2-1): ETGVTQSPTHLIKTRGQQVTLRCSSQSGHNTVSWYQQALGQGPQFIFQYYREEENGRGNFPPRFSGLQFPNYSSELNVNALELDDSALYLCASSLEGLEGEQFFGPGTRLTVL.

The chain carries TRBV7-9 and TRBJ1-4; the match to TRBD1 covers 8 bases. The CDR3 runs 16 residues. V dropped 8 bases and J dropped 0; count of bases not matched to a gene: 8. Germline values: CDR1 SEHNR, CDR2 FQNEAQ (reference sequence). CDR3 protein: CASVPDRDPTNEKLFF. DNA of the CDR3: TGTGCCAGCGTTCCGGACAGGGACCCAACTAATGAAAAACTGTTTTTT. Full variable domain (remainder filled in from reference TRBV7-9 and TRBJ1-4): DTGVSQNPRHKITKRGQNVTFRCDPISEHNRLYWYRQTLGQGPEFLTYFQNEAQLEKSRLLSDRFSAERPKGSFSTLEIQRTEQGDSAMYLCASVPDRDPTNEKLFFGSGTQLSVL.

V is TRBV25-1 and J is TRBJ2-2; the match to TRBD1 covers 7 bases. After removal of 7 bases from V and 6 bases from J, the junction contained 8 bases not matched to a gene. This CDR3 is 14 amino acids long. Germline V gene data show CDR1 as MGHDK and CDR2 as SYGVNS. The CDR3 protein is CASKGQVSAGELFF. Written as DNA, the CDR3 is TGTGCCAGCAAAGGACAGGTTTCTGCCGGGGAGCTGTTTTTT.

The rearrangement joins TRBV9 to TRBJ1-4; tentative D call: TRBD1 (6 bases). V lost 4 bases, J lost 7 bases, and 8 bases lay in between. Germline CDR1 SGDLS, CDR2 YYNGEE. CDR3 length: 12 amino acids. The CDR3 reads CASSLTGEKLFF. The CDR3 DNA is TGTGCCAGCAGCTTGACAGGTGAAAAACTGTTTTTT.

This clone was seen a handful of times. The chain combines TRBV10-3 with TRBJ1-6, with D possibly matching TRBD1 (6 bases). The germline CDR1 and CDR2 sequences are ENHRY and SYGVKD. The CDR3 contains 15 residues. The V and J ends lost 3 bases and 6 bases respectively, with 12 bases between them. The CDR3 sequence: CAISDRTESNSPLHF. The CDR3 bases are TGTGCCATCAGTGACAGGACAGAGAGTAATTCACCCCTCCACTTT.

This clone appeared a single time. The rearrangement links TRBV9 to TRBJ1-2; 8 bases map to TRBD1. This CDR3 has 14 residues. Losses at the gene ends were 2 bases for V and 0 bases for J; bases not matched to a gene: 0. Looked up from germline, CDR1 is SGDLS and CDR2 is YYNGEE. CDR3 protein: CASSVGQANYGYTF. DNA for the CDR3: TGTGCCAGCAGCGTGGGACAGGCTAACTATGGCTACACCTTC.

Judged by abundance, this clone is medium-sized. This rearrangement joins TRBV10-3 to TRBJ2-5; D possibly corresponds to TRBD1 (5 bases). V was pared by 0 bases and J by 4 bases, with 18 bases between. Germline V lookup: CDR1 ENHRY, CDR2 SYGVKD. CDR3 length: 17 amino acids. CDR3 in DNA: TGTGCCATCAGTGAGTCAAAAAGGGGATTAGGCGGAGAGACCCAGTACTTC. Amino acid sequence: CAISESKRGLGGETQYF.

This clone was detected only once. For the CDR3, the DNA is TGTGCCTGGACAATAGCGGGAGACTCTAACGAGCAGTACTTC. Protein: CAWTIAGDSNEQYF. The chain carries TRBV30 and TRBJ2-7; 9 bases align to TRBD2. CDR3 size: 14 residues. Trimming cost V 4 bases and J 5 bases; bases outside gene matches: 9. Germline V CDR1 and CDR2: GTSNPN, SVGIG (reference sequence).

This clone was observed a handful of times. The chain has TRBV10-2 and TRBJ2-5; possible D gene TRBD2, 6 bases. The CDR3 runs to 14 residues. Germline values: CDR1 WSHSY, CDR2 SAAADI. Trimming left V 2 bases short and J 5 bases short, with 12 bases between. CDR3 amino acids: CASSEQAGRETQYF. Written as DNA, the CDR3 is TGCGCCAGCAGTGAGCAGGCAGGGAGGGAGACCCAGTACTTC.

The rearrangement uses TRBV9 and TRBJ2-7; TRBD2 matches 10 bases. Trimming at V came to 2 bases and at J to 5 bases, leaving 7 bases not matched to a gene. The CDR3 is 15 amino acids. The germline CDR1 and CDR2 sequences are SGDLS and YYNGEE. CDR3 coding DNA: TGTGCCAGCAGCGTGGCTAGCGGGAGTCCCCACGAGCAGTACTTC. Translation gives CASSVASGSPHEQYF.

Only a few counts were recorded for this clone. This chain links TRBV27 with TRBJ2-1, with D perhaps matching TRBD2 (7 bases). Deletions cut 5 bases from V and 4 bases from J, with 18 bases between. Germline V gene sequence: CDR1 MNHEY, CDR2 SMNVEV (reference sequence). This CDR3 region has 16 residues. For the CDR3, the DNA is TGTGCCAGCAGTGCTAGCGGTCCGAGGGGGTACAATGAGCAGTTCTTC. Its protein is CASSASGPRGYNEQFF.

The chain combines TRBV4-3 with TRBJ2-6, with a possible D match to TRBD1 (5 bases). The V and J ends lost 3 bases and 1 base respectively, with 7 bases between them. Germline assignment: CDR1 LGHNA and CDR2 YSLEER. The length of the CDR3 is 15 residues. The DNA for the CDR3 is TGCGCCAGCAGCCACCGGACATCTGGGGCCAACGTCCTGACTTTC. It codes for CASSHRTSGANVLTF.

The chain has TRBV7-6 and TRBJ2-3, with a tentative D call TRBD1 (6 bases). Germline CDR1 reads SGHVS; CDR2 reads FNYEAQ. CDR3 size: 15 residues. Trimming left V 2 bases short and J 0 bases short, with 9 bases between. The CDR3 here is CASSLLQGSTDTQYF. The CDR3 DNA reads as TGTGCCAGCAGCTTACTCCAGGGGAGCACAGATACGCAGTATTTT.

V usage is TRBV27 and J usage is TRBJ2-7, with D maybe TRBD1 (7 bases). V was pared by 10 bases and J by 3 bases, with 16 bases between. Germline V gene sequence: CDR1 MNHEY, CDR2 SMNVEV (reference sequence). This CDR3 comprises 13 residues. This chain's CDR3 is CATRGALYYEQYF. CDR3 coding DNA: TGTGCCACCAGGGGGGCCCTATACTACGAGCAGTACTTC.

As for this clone: Compared with germline, one end of the junction differs, possibly owing to a read error. Distinct nucleotide sequences in the sample also encode this CDR3. CDR3 coding DNA: TGTGCCAGCAGCTTAGACGCAGGAGGGACAGGGGTTTTGAACACTGAAGCCTTCTTT. Translation: CASSLDAGGTGVLNTEAFF. V and J are TRBV7-4 and TRBJ1-1; TRBD1 matches at 10 bases. Germline V gives CDR1 SGHVT, CDR2 SQSDAQ. The CDR3 runs 19 residues. Supplemented by reference TRBV7-4 and TRBJ1-1, the full variable domain reads GAGVSQSPRYKVAKRGRDVALRCDSISGHVTLYWYRQTLGQGSEVLTYSQSDAQRDKSGRPSGRFSAERPERSVSTLKIQRTEQGDSAVYLCASSLDAGGTGVLNTEAFFGQGTRLTVV.

This clone showed up just a few times. The J gene is TRBJ2-7, the V gene TRBV7-3; 8 nucleotides agree with TRBD2. Germline V gives CDR1 SGHTA, CDR2 FQGTGA. CDR3 length equals 12 residues. Trimming removed 2 bases from V and 7 bases from J; junction bases left unmatched: 1. The DNA for the CDR3 is TGTGCCAGCAGCTTACCGGGGGGGGAGCAGTACTTC. Translation: CASSLPGGEQYF.